Given below is one TCR beta chain in context. Antigen specificity is unknown. The data were taken from a study of monozygotic twins with inflammatory bowel disease. Across eight separate reactions for each sample, cDNA was made. Reanalyzing the 5' RACE reads, TCRdb keeps one entry per CDR3 protein, without DNA. Recorded here are around 410,000 distinct CDR3 sequences; the top ten clones represent under 3%. Germline loops: CDR1 MNHEY, CDR2 SVGAGI. CDR3 length equals 19 residues. The authors drew around 2.6 ml of blood from each donor. Study-wide results and caveats: Diversity of TCRbeta measured by inverse Simpson was lower in IBD patients than in healthy co-twins.

The V call is TRBV6-5, the J call TRBJ2-3; TCRdb lists TRBD2, though no DNA is available to test this call. The material sequenced was blood. The origin of this receptor is a human donor with ulcerative colitis or Crohn's disease, or a healthy co-twin of an affected twin (not recorded which). CDR3 protein: CASSYNVGRLAGSTDTQYF.